One and the same sample provided the 7 T cell receptor beta chains below, sequenced in a study of glioma-infiltrating T cells after dendritic cell vaccination. Sequencing used immunoSEQ multiplex PCR; TCRdb keeps in-frame clones, though not all of them. The table records around 96,000 clones, over 60% of them present only once. Sequenced here: blood, sampled before dendritic cell vaccination. All receptors come from a human donor with glioblastoma.

This rearrangement joins TRBV7-3 to TRBJ1-1; D not resolved. This CDR3 region has 13 residues. V was clipped by 5 bases and J by 1 base, with 8 bases between them. Germline V gene lookup returns CDR1 SGHTA and CDR2 FQGTGA. The CDR3 sequence is CASSATANTEAFF. In DNA form, the CDR3 reads TGTGCCAGCAGCGCGACTGCGAACACTGAAGCTTTCTTT.

The chain uses TRBV19 and TRBJ2-5, with 12 positions matching TRBD2. The CDR3 totals 18 residues. Trimming at V came to 6 bases and at J to 2 bases, leaving 13 bases not matched to a gene. Germline values: CDR1 LNHDA, CDR2 SQIVND (reference sequence). For the CDR3, the DNA is TGTGCCAGTAGCTACTGGGCTACTAGCGGGAGGTCTCAAGAGACCCAGTACTTC. This encodes CASSYWATSGRSQETQYF.

The rearrangement links TRBV28 to TRBJ1-5; 9 bases map to TRBD1. CDR3 length: 17 amino acids. J was trimmed by 1 base and V by 4 bases; bases with no gene match: 8. Germline-derived CDR1 and CDR2 are MDHEN and SYDVKM. In DNA form, the CDR3 reads TGTGCCAGCAGTTCCCCTTCGACAGGGGGAAGCAATCAGCCCCAGCATTTT. This translates into CASSSPSTGGSNQPQHF.

Only a few counts were recorded for this clone. This chain connects TRBV21-1 to TRBJ1-1. TRBV21-1 is labeled a pseudogene. The CDR3 has 14 amino acids. The CDR3 DNA reads as TGTGCCAGCAGACCCCCCGAAGGGAGGACTGAAGCTTTCTTT. This encodes CASRPPEGRTEAFF.

This chain links TRBV7-9 with TRBJ2-5; TRBD2 agrees at 9 bases. CDR1 is SEHNR, CDR2 FQNEAQ, per germline (reference sequence). V lost 3 bases to trimming and J lost 1 base; unmatched junction nucleotides: 3. The CDR3 has 15 residues. DNA of the CDR3: TGTGCCAGCAGCTTTCGACTAGCGGCCCAAGAGACCCAGTACTTC. Its protein is CASSFRLAAQETQYF. The full variable domain, with the rest looked up from reference TRBV7-9 and TRBJ2-5, is DTGVSQNPRHKITKRGQNVTFRCDPISEHNRLYWYRQTLGQGPEFLTYFQNEAQLEKSRLLSDRFSAERPKGSFSTLEIQRTEQGDSAMYLCASSFRLAAQETQYFGPGTRLLVL.

The gene calls are TRBV6-5 and TRBJ1-1; D remains ambiguous. The CDR3 has 13 amino acids. With 6 bases removed from V and 3 bases from J, the gap between germline ends came to 11 bases. CDR1 and CDR2 (germline): MNHEY, SVGAGI. The CDR3 DNA is TGTGCCAGCAGCCGCGGCAAAGACACTGAAGCTTTCTTT. Residues: CASSRGKDTEAFF.

The V and J genes are TRBV6-5 and TRBJ2-7; 7 nucleotides align to TRBD1. The junction had 5 bases not matched to a gene; V was cut back by 1 base and J by 5 bases. The CDR3 sequence is 14 residues long. Per the germline V gene, CDR1 is MNHEY and CDR2 is SVGAGI. In DNA form, the CDR3 reads TGTGCCAGCAGTTACTTAGCAACAGGGGACGAGCAGTACTTC. It codes for CASSYLATGDEQYF.